The rows below give T cell receptor beta chains drawn from one sample of a study of T cells after yellow fever vaccination. Each CDR3 protein is one row after TCRdb ran MiXCR on the 5' RACE reads. The sample shows some 250,000 distinct CDR3 sequences, more than 3.5% of them seen only once. The source was PBMCs, collected 15 days after the yellow fever booster vaccination. Every receptor here comes from a young man who received the YFV17D yellow fever vaccine. Each CDR3 is given with its conserved first and last residue. D genes are given only for firm matches. Clone size appears in some rows only: once, few, many, or a class for an expanded clone.

D gene	V gene	clone size	J gene	CDR3 protein	CDR3 DNA
TRBD2	TRBV4-1	many	TRBJ2-2	CASSQDLGVAGGLPTNTGELFF	TGCGCCAGCAGCCAAGATCTTGGGGTGGCGGGGGGCCTACCAACGAACACCGGGGAGCTGTTTTTT
NA	TRBV7-8	many	TRBJ2-1	CASSLPGVSGNEQFF	TGTGCCAGCAGCCTCCCCGGGGTATCTGGCAATGAGCAGTTCTTC
NA	TRBV28	many	TRBJ1-1	CASSFAGRLNTEAFF	TGTGCCAGCAGTTTTGCGGGACGGTTGAACACTGAAGCTTTCTTT
TRBD1	TRBV7-6	many	TRBJ1-6	CASSETGTGFSPLHF	TGTGCCAGCAGCGAGACCGGGACAGGGTTTTCACCCCTCCACTTT
NA	TRBV5-1	many	TRBJ2-2	CASSTTTPHTGELFF	TGCGCCAGCAGTACTACAACACCTCACACCGGGGAGCTGTTTTTT
NA	TRBV19	few	TRBJ1-1	CASSMFITGQNTEAFF	TGTGCCAGTAGTATGTTTATCACAGGCCAGAACACTGAAGCTTTCTTT
TRBD1	TRBV12-3/TRBV12-4	many	TRBJ1-4	CASSKRTGGNEKLFF	TGTGCCAGCAGTAAACGGACAGGGGGAAATGAAAAACTGTTTTTT
TRBD2	TRBV4-1	many	TRBJ2-3	CASSQGPTSGVTDTQYF	TGCGCCAGCAGCCAAGGACCGACTAGCGGGGTCACAGATACGCAGTATTTT
NA	TRBV7-2	NA	TRBJ1-1	CASSANTGTTEAFF	TGTGCCAGCAGCGCAAATACAGGGACCACTGAAGCTTTCTTT
TRBD2	TRBV25-1	many	TRBJ2-7	CASSELTSLSSYEQYF	TGTGCCAGCAGTGAGTTGACTAGCCTGAGCTCCTACGAGCAGTACTTC
TRBD2	TRBV6-6	many	TRBJ2-5	CASRSTRKLAGEKQETQYF	TGTGCCAGTCGATCCACCCGAAAACTAGCGGGGGAAAAACAAGAGACCCAGTACTTC
NA	TRBV19	many	TRBJ1-2	CASSPDSYGYTF	TGCGCCAGCAGCCCTGACAGCTATGGCTACACCTTC
NA	TRBV6-5	few	TRBJ1-1	CASSPGDWGNTEAFF	TGTGCCAGCAGCCCAGGGGACTGGGGGAACACTGAAGCTTTCTTT
TRBD1	TRBV19	NA	TRBJ1-5	CASRGADRPTNNQPQHF	TGTGCCAGTAGGGGCGCGGACAGGCCGACCAACAATCAGCCCCAGCATTTT
NA	TRBV4-2	many	TRBJ2-2	CASSQVPSRFAGELFF	TGTGCCAGCAGCCAAGTTCCTAGTAGATTCGCCGGGGAGCTGTTTTTT
NA	TRBV6-6	many	TRBJ1-2	CASSYGGGYGYTF	TGTGCCAGCAGTTACGGGGGGGGTTATGGCTACACCTTC
NA	TRBV7-3	many	TRBJ1-1	CASSLNAAKMGTEAFF	TGTGCCAGCAGCTTAAATGCCGCGAAAATGGGCACTGAAGCTTTCTTT
NA	TRBV15	many	TRBJ2-3	CATSFVGRPQYF	TGTGCCACCAGCTTTGTGGGCAGGCCGCAGTATTTT
TRBD1	TRBV25-1	few	TRBJ1-5	CASSDDQGVSPNQPQHF	TGTGCCAGCAGTGATGACCAGGGGGTGTCCCCCAATCAGCCCCAGCATTTT
NA	TRBV7-9	many	TRBJ2-3	CASNRGQTEDTQYF	TGTGCCAGCAACCGTGGACAGACCGAAGATACGCAGTATTTT
NA	TRBV5-5	many	TRBJ1-5	CASSPVSFNQPQHF	TGTGCCAGCAGTCCCGTTTCCTTCAATCAGCCCCAGCATTTT
NA	TRBV11-2	many	TRBJ2-7	CASSLNIALTYEQYF	TGTGCCAGCAGCTTGAACATCGCGTTAACATACGAGCAGTACTTC
NA	TRBV18	many	TRBJ1-5	CASSHDLQGPNQHF	TGTGCCAGCTCACACGACTTACAGGGCCCAAACCAGCATTTT
TRBD1	TRBV6-1	many	TRBJ2-7	CASSEEEGTGSHEQYF	TGTGCCAGCAGTGAAGAAGAGGGGACAGGGTCGCACGAGCAGTACTTC
TRBD1	TRBV5-1	many	TRBJ1-2	CASSAGQGAMGVYTF	TGCGCCAGCAGCGCGGGACAGGGGGCCATGGGCGTTTACACCTTC
NA	TRBV5-1	many	TRBJ2-1	CASTGGLSSYNEQFF	TGCGCCAGCACAGGGGGGCTCAGCTCCTACAATGAGCAGTTCTTC
TRBD2	TRBV5-4	few	TRBJ2-1	CASSFYGGADNEQFF	TGTGCCAGCAGCTTCTACGGGGGGGCGGACAATGAGCAGTTCTTC
NA	TRBV7-7	many	TRBJ2-3	CASSATSWGDTQYF	TGTGCTAGCAGCGCAACTAGTTGGGGAGATACGCAGTATTTT
NA	TRBV12-3/TRBV12-4	many	TRBJ1-5	CASSPGQLNQPQHF	TGTGCCAGCAGTCCTGGACAGTTAAATCAGCCCCAGCATTTT
TRBD1	TRBV5-4	few	TRBJ1-5	CASSLQGRGQPQHF	TGTGCCAGCAGCCTACAGGGGCGAGGGCAGCCCCAGCATTTT
NA	TRBV5-6	NA	TRBJ1-2	CASSPFFQGAGYTF	TGTGCCAGCAGTCCCTTTTTCCAGGGCGCGGGCTACACCTTC
NA	TRBV25-1	many	TRBJ2-5	CARVGETQYF	TGTGCCAGGGTAGGAGAGACCCAGTACTTC
NA	TRBV12-3/TRBV12-4	many	TRBJ2-1	CASRRGRDSYNEQFF	TGTGCCAGCAGAAGGGGACGGGACTCCTACAATGAGCAGTTCTTC
TRBD2	TRBV4-2	NA	TRBJ2-1	CATCSGGLPYNEQFF	TGTGCCACCTGCAGCGGGGGGCTTCCCTACAATGAGCAGTTCTTC
TRBD2	TRBV12-3/TRBV12-4	NA	TRBJ2-1	CASQLAGGRSYNEQFF	TGTGCCAGCCAACTAGCGGGGGGCCGCTCCTACAATGAGCAGTTCTTC
TRBD1	TRBV2	many	TRBJ2-7	CASRGSGGYEQYF	TGTGCCAGCAGAGGGTCAGGGGGTTACGAGCAGTACTTC
NA	TRBV12-3/TRBV12-4	NA	TRBJ1-1	CASSLRARSEAFF	TGTGCCAGCAGTTTAAGGGCCAGGTCAGAAGCTTTCTTT
TRBD2	TRBV4-3	many	TRBJ2-3	CASSQDSGLAGESADTQYF	TGCGCCAGCAGCCAAGATAGCGGACTAGCGGGGGAGAGCGCAGATACGCAGTATTTT
NA	TRBV7-2	many	TRBJ2-1	CASSLGRRVEQFF	TGTGCCAGCAGCTTGGGTAGGAGAGTAGAGCAGTTCTTC
NA	TRBV7-9	many	TRBJ1-5	CASSLEGGKQPQHF	TGTGCCAGCAGCTTAGAAGGGGGTAAACAGCCCCAGCATTTT
TRBD2	TRBV4-1	many	TRBJ2-2	CASSPRTSGGATELFF	TGCGCCAGCAGCCCCCGGACTAGCGGGGGGGCAACGGAGCTGTTTTTT
NA	TRBV6-2/TRBV6-3	many	TRBJ2-5	CASSEQGLQETQYF	TGTGCCAGCAGTGAGCAGGGGTTACAAGAGACCCAGTACTTC
NA	TRBV12-3/TRBV12-4	many	TRBJ2-5	CASSFGQKETQYF	TGTGCCAGCAGTTTTGGTCAGAAGGAGACCCAGTACTTC
TRBD2	TRBV6-2/TRBV6-3	many	TRBJ2-1	CASSLGPGLAGGNEQFF	TGTGCCAGCAGCCTAGGGCCGGGACTAGCGGGGGGAAATGAGCAGTTCTTC
NA	TRBV20-1	many	TRBJ2-7	CSARGRNEQYF	TGCAGTGCTAGGGGCCGGAACGAGCAGTACTTC
NA	TRBV2	many	TRBJ2-6	CASSSGSTRAHISGANVLTF	TGTGCCAGCAGTTCCGGTTCCACCCGGGCCCATATCTCTGGGGCCAACGTCCTGACTTTC
TRBD2	TRBV7-6	many	TRBJ2-3	CASSTRTSDTDTQYF	TGTGCCAGCAGCACCCGGACTAGCGACACAGATACGCAGTATTTT
TRBD2	TRBV7-7	many	TRBJ2-1	CASSPPSGGAYNEQFF	TGTGCCAGCAGCCCACCGAGCGGGGGGGCTTACAATGAGCAGTTCTTC
NA	TRBV12-3/TRBV12-4	many	TRBJ2-2	CASRINRGGTGELFF	TGTGCCAGCAGGATCAACAGGGGGGGCACCGGGGAGCTGTTTTTT
NA	TRBV6-5	many	TRBJ2-7	CASTLRSEQYF	TGTGCCAGCACTCTCAGGAGCGAGCAGTACTTC
NA	TRBV9	many	TRBJ1-2	CASSSPGNYGYTF	TGTGCCAGCAGCTCGCCCGGGAACTATGGCTACACCTTC